Reported below is one TCR beta chain. V lost 5 bases to trimming and J lost 9 bases; unmatched junction nucleotides: 15. Germline CDR1 reads KGHSH; CDR2 reads LQKENI. CDR3 size: 15 residues. Repertoires were generated with immunoSEQ multiplex PCR, while TCRdb's copy carries only in-frame clones and drops some. The sample holds 950,000 to 1,300,000 clones, approximately 76% seen once. This record comes from a study of shared clonotypes between healthy human individuals. The chain has TRBV18 and TRBJ2-5; 7 nucleotides match TRBD2. The sequencing sample was made of memory CD4+ T cells sorted from blood. This sample's subset: CD45RA-negative fraction. The TCR comes from a man aged 18-30 years in good health. The CDR3 DNA is TGTGCCAGCTCAACCGGGACTAATCTTCGTTCGGCCCAGTACTTC. Its protein is CASSTGTNLRSAQYF.